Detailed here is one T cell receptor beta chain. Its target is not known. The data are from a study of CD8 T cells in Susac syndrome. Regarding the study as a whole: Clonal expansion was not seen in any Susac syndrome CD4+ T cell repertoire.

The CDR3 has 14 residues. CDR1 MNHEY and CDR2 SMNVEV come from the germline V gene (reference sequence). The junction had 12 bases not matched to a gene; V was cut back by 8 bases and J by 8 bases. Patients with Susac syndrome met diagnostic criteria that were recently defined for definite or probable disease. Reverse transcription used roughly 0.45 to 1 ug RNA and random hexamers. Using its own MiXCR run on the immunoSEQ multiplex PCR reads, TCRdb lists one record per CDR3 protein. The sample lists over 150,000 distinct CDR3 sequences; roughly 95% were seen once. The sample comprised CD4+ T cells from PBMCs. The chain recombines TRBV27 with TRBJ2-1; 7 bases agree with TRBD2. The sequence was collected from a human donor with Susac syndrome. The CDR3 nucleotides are TGTGCCAGCCATCGGGAGCGGGGAGGGGATGAGCAGTTCTTC. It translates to CASHRERGGDEQFF.